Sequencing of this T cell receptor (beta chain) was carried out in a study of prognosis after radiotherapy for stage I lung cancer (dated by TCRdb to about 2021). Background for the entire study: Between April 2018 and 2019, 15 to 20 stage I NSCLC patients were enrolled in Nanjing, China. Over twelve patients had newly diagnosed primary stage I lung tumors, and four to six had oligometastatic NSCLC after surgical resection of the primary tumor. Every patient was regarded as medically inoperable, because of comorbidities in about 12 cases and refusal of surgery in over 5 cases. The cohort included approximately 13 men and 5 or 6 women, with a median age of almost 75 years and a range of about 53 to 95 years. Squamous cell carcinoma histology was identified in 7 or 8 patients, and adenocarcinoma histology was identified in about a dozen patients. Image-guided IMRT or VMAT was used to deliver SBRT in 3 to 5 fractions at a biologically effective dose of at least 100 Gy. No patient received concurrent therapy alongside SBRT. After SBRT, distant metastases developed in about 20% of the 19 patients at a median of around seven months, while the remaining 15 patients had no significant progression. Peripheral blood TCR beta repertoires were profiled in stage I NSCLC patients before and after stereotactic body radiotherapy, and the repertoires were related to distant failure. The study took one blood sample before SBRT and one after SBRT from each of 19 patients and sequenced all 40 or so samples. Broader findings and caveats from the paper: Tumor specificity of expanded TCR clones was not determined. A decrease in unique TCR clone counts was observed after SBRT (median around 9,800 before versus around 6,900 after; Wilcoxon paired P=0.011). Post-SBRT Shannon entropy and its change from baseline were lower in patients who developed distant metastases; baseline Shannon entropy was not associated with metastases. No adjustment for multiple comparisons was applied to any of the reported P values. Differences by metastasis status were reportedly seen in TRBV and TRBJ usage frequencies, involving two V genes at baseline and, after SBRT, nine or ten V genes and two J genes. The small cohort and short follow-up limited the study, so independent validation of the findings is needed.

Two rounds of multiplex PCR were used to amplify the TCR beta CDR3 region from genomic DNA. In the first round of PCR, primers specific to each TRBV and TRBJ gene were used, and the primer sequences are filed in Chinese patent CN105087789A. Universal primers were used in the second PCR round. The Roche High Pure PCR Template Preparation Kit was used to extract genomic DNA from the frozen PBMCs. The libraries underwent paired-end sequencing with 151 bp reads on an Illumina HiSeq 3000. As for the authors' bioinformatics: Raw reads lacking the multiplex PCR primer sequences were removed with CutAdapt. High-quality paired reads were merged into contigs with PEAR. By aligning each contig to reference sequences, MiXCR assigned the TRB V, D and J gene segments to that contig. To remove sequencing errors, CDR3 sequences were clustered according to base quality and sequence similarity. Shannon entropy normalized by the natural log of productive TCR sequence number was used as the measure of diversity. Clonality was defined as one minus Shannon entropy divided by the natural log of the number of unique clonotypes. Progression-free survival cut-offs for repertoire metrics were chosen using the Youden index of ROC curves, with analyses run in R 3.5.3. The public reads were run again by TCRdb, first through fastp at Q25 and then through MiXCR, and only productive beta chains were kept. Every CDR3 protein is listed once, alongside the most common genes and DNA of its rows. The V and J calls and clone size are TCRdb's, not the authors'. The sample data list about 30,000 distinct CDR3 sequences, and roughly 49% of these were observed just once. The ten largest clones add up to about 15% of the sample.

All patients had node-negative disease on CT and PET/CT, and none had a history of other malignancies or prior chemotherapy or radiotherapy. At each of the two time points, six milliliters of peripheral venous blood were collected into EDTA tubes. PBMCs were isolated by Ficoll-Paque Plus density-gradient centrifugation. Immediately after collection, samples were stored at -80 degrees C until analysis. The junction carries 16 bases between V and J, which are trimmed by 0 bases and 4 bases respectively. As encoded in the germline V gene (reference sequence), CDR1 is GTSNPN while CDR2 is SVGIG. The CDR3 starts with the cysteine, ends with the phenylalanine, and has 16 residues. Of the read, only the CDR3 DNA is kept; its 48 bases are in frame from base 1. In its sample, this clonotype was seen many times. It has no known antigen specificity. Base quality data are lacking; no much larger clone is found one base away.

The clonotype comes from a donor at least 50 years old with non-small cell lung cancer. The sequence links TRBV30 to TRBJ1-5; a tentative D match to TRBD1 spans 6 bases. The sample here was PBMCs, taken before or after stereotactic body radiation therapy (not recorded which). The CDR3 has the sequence CAWSVDRDTGNQPQHF. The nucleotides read TGTGCCTGGAGTGTCGACCGGGACACAGGGAATCAGCCCCAGCATTTT.